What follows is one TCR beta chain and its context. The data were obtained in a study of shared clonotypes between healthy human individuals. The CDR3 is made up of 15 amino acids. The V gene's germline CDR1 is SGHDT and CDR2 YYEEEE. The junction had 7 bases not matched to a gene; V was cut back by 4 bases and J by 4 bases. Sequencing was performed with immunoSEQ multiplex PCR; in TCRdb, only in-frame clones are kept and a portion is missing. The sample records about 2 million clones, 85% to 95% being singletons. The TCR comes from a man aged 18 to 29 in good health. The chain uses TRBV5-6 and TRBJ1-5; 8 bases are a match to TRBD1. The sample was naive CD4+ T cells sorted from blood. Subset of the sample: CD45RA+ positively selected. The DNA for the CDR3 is TGTGCCAGCAGCGGATTCGACAGGGGTAATCAGCCCCAGCATTTT. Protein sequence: CASSGFDRGNQPQHF.